This entry describes one TCR beta chain. The antigen is undetermined. The CDR3 sequence is 12 residues long. V was shortened by 1 base and J by 9 bases, with 7 bases between the two germline ends. The germline V gene encodes CDR1 SGHTA and CDR2 FQGNSA. Sequencing used immunoSEQ multiplex PCR; TCRdb keeps in-frame clones, though not all of them. The sample has about 200,000 clones, more than 65% seen once. This sample was taken from a study of cytotoxic CD8 clonotypes in ibrutinib-treated CLL. Study-wide context: With a range of 6 to 36, the median treatment time before response samples were taken was 12 to 13 months. Broader study findings: Clonality went higher at ibrutinib response and then dropped back toward baseline at progression.

The sequence came from a human donor with chronic lymphocytic leukemia. Source: PBMCs, taken after 12 months of ibrutinib treatment. The V gene is TRBV7-2, the J gene TRBJ2-1; D gene uncertain. The CDR3, as DNA: TGTGCCAGCAGCTTAGTGCGGATTGAGCAGTTCTTC. Protein: CASSLVRIEQFF. The complete variable domain, with remaining parts taken from reference TRBV7-2 and TRBJ2-1, reads GAGVSQSPSNKVTEKGKDVELRCDPISGHTALYWYRQSLGQGLEFLIYFQGNSAPDKSGLPSDRFSAERTGGSVSTLTIQRTQQEDSAVYLCASSLVRIEQFFGPGTRLTVL.